This T cell receptor beta chain originates from a study of CD8 T cells in ankylosing spondylitis. This clonotype was observed a few times. Trimming took 0 bases from V and 1 from J; bases not matched to a gene: 12. Germline V gives CDR1 MNHEY, CDR2 SVGAGI. This CDR3 has 19 residues. TCRdb reprocessed the 5' RACE reads via MiXCR and lists one record per CDR3 protein. The table includes around 250,000 distinct CDR3 sequences, under 35% detected once. The sequenced sample was blood, either unsorted or a sorted T cell fraction (not recorded which). The TCR originated in a male donor with ankylosing spondylitis or in good health (not recorded which). V usage is TRBV6-5 and J usage is TRBJ2-3; 8 bases agree with TRBD2. For the CDR3, the DNA is TGTGCCAGCAGTTACTCGACGTGGCTTGGAGCGGGGGGCACAGATACGCAGTATTTT. Protein: CASSYSTWLGAGGTDTQYF.